This T cell receptor (beta chain) comes out of a study of response to subunit inactivated influenza vaccine. Study-wide results and caveats: Authors suggested each seasonal flu vaccination may recruit only limited numbers of new T cells.

Using its own MiXCR run on the RT-PCR reads, TCRdb lists one record per CDR3 protein. The table includes more than 400,000 distinct CDR3 sequences, roughly 7.9% detected once. Notes on this clonotype: No antigen is known for it.

This sequence was found in a man aged 50 to 69 who received an inactivated influenza vaccine. The sample in question was PBMCs from blood, obtained about 24 months after vaccination.

CDR3 in amino acids: CASRPLRGGTDTQYF. The CDR3 DNA reads as TGTGCCAGCAGACCACTGCGGGGGGGCACAGATACGCAGTATTTT. V usage is TRBV6-2 or TRBV6-3 and J usage is TRBJ2-3, with 8 bases lining up with TRBD2. J gave up 1 base and V 6 bases, and 6 bases lay outside the gene matches. The CDR3 sequence is 15 residues long. Germline CDR1 and CDR2: MNHEY and SVGEGT.